This paragraph reports one TCR beta chain. What it binds is unknown. With a J-beta primer mix and a sample-barcoded 5' primer, a second PCR ran about 6 to 11 cycles. In TCRdb, the 5' RACE reads were re-called with MiXCR into one record per CDR3 protein. This table has approximately 1.5 million distinct CDR3 sequences, roughly 43% appearing once. Per sample, a minimum of 6 million PBMCs were isolated. V was pared by 4 bases and J by 5 bases, with 17 bases between. Germline CDR1 reads ENHRY; CDR2 reads SYGVKD. The CDR3 is 15 residues long. The source of the sample is a study of blood T cells in healthy people across ages. Study-level points and caveats: Versus aged donors, long-lived donors had higher diversity and more naive CD4+ cells. The authors considered diversity estimates from one million T cells to be underestimates.

The chain recombines TRBV10-3 with TRBJ2-5; D not certain. The source is a woman aged 18-29 years in good health. Sequenced sample: blood. CDR3 DNA sequence: TGTGCCATCAGTGCACCTCAGCTAGGTGCGGAGACCCAGTACTTC. It codes for CAISAPQLGAETQYF.